The 22 T cell receptor beta chains below were found in one sample sequenced in a study of blood T cell repertoires in COVID-19. The data were produced by immunoSEQ multiplex PCR, yet TCRdb's version contains in-frame clones alone and is incomplete. The sample has about 280,000 clones; 75% to 90% are singletons. Sequencing was carried out using peripheral blood. Every receptor here comes from a woman in her 70s with COVID-19, enrolled during active disease.

This chain links TRBV29-1 with TRBJ2-1; D may be TRBD2 (7 bases). Germline V lookup: CDR1 SQVTM, CDR2 ANQGSEA. Trimming removed 5 bases at V and 8 bases at J, with 19 bases between. The CDR3 spans 14 residues. CDR3 region: CSVSGGLLRDEQFF. CDR3 bases: TGCAGCGTTTCCGGGGGGCTCCTTCGTGATGAGCAGTTCTTC.

This chain uses TRBV6-5 with TRBJ2-4, with 7 bases lining up with TRBD2. The CDR3 totals 14 residues. CDR1 and CDR2 from the germline V gene are MNHEY and SVGAGI. With 6 bases clipped from V and 3 bases from J, the junction kept 5 bases outside the gene matches. The CDR3 region has the DNA TGTGCCAGCAGGTCCCCGGGAGGCAAAAACATTCAGTACTTC. Protein sequence: CASRSPGGKNIQYF.

The chain links TRBV10-3 to TRBJ1-2, with TRBD1 as a possible D gene (5 bases). Looked up from germline, CDR1 is ENHRY and CDR2 is SYGVKD. V shed 2 bases and J shed 7 bases, with 8 bases lying between them. The CDR3 contains 12 residues. The CDR3 DNA follows: TGTGCCATCAGTGAGGGGGGAGGTGGCTACACCTTC. As protein: CAISEGGGGYTF.

CDR3 coding DNA: TGCGCCAGCAGCTTGGCCGGGGAAGCTTTCTTT. Its translation is CASSLAGEAFF. This chain uses TRBV5-1 with TRBJ1-1; no clear D. Germline V gene sequence: CDR1 SGHRS, CDR2 YFSETQ. V was clipped by 0 bases and J by 8 bases, with 5 bases between them. CDR3 length: 11 amino acids.

Notes on this clone: This sample also contains other DNA sequences that code for the same CDR3. As DNA, the CDR3 is TGTGCCAGCAGTTCCGGGTCCTATGGCTACACCTTC. Translated: CASSSGSYGYTF. V gene TRBV12-3 or TRBV12-4 combines with J gene TRBJ1-2; D is unresolved. This CDR3 contains 12 residues. V lost 4 bases and J lost 4, with 7 bases in between.

The V gene is TRBV7-8, the J gene TRBJ1-4; D perhaps matches TRBD1 (5 bases). In germline, CDR1 is SGHVS, CDR2 FQNEAQ. The CDR3 runs to 15 residues. V was shortened by 5 bases and J by 8 bases, with 18 bases between the two germline ends. The CDR3 region has the DNA TGTGCCAGCAGCCGAGGGCAGGGCAGGGCCGAAAAACTGTTTTTT. This codes for CASSRGQGRAEKLFF. The whole variable domain, filled in from reference TRBV7-8 and TRBJ1-4, reads GAGVSQSPRYKVAKRGQDVALRCDPISGHVSLFWYQQALGQGPEFLTYFQNEAQLDKSGLPSDRFFAERPEGSVSTLKIQRTQQEDSAVYLCASSRGQGRAEKLFFGSGTQLSVL.

This clone was counted a single time. The chain recombines TRBV7-9 with TRBJ1-6; maybe TRBD1 (6 bases). The CDR3 loop spans 14 amino acids. V gave up 1 base and J gave up 7 bases, with 8 bases separating them. Looked up from germline, CDR1 is SEHNR and CDR2 is FQNEAQ (reference sequence). CDR3 loop: CASSLGDRNSPLHF. The CDR3 coding sequence is TGTGCCAGCAGCTTAGGAGACAGGAATTCACCCCTCCACTTT.

The genes are TRBV6-1 and TRBJ1-2, with 8 bases identical to TRBD1. V dropped 5 bases and J dropped 6; count of bases not matched to a gene: 8. The CDR3 has 14 residues. Germline values: CDR1 MNHNS, CDR2 SASEGT. CDR3 in DNA: TGTGCCAGCAGTTTCGGACAGGGTCAGGATGGCTACACCTTC. Encoded protein: CASSFGQGQDGYTF.

This sequence joins TRBV4-1 and TRBJ2-7, with a tentative D call TRBD1 (7 bases). V lost 0 bases and J lost 7, with 19 bases in between. Germline values: CDR1 MGHRA, CDR2 YSYEKL. There are 16 residues in the CDR3. The CDR3 protein is CASSQDRGDRRNEQYF. DNA of the CDR3: TGCGCCAGCAGCCAAGATAGGGGGGACAGACGGAATGAGCAGTACTTC.

The V gene is TRBV6-1, the J gene TRBJ2-3; no clear D gene. CDR3 size: 12 residues. Between the trimmed V and J ends, which lost 1 base and 10 bases, there was a span of 9 bases. The germline V gene encodes CDR1 MNHNS and CDR2 SASEGT. CDR3: CASSEVANAQYF. The CDR3, as DNA: TGTGCCAGCAGTGAAGTGGCAAACGCGCAGTATTTT.

The V call is TRBV7-9, the J call TRBJ1-2; D perhaps matches TRBD1 (5 bases). V was trimmed by 4 bases and J by 4 bases, leaving 16 bases between them. This CDR3 has 15 residues. Looked up from germline, CDR1 is SEHNR and CDR2 is FQNEAQ (reference sequence). The CDR3 region is CASSSGGRGSYGYTF. In nucleotides, the CDR3 is TGTGCCAGCAGCTCCGGAGGGCGGGGCAGCTATGGCTACACCTTC.

The V gene is TRBV2, the J gene TRBJ1-1, with D unclear. V lost 4 bases, J lost 7 bases, and 13 bases lay in between. Per germline, CDR1 SNHLY and CDR2 FYNNEI. The CDR3 has 13 amino acids. This chain's CDR3 is CASSVKAGFEAFF. Written as DNA, the CDR3 is TGTGCCAGCAGTGTTAAGGCAGGATTTGAAGCTTTCTTT.

Notes on this clone: Additional DNA sequences in this sample encode the identical CDR3. This rearrangement joins TRBV9 to TRBJ2-5; TRBD2 is a possible D gene (6 bases). The V end was cut by 0 bases, the J end by 2 bases, with 11 bases between. Germline CDR1 and CDR2: SGDLS and YYNGEE. This CDR3 has 15 residues. Here the CDR3 reads CASSVAGSGQETQYF. In DNA, the CDR3 is TGTGCCAGCAGCGTAGCGGGTAGCGGTCAAGAGACCCAGTACTTC.

V and J are TRBV5-4 and TRBJ2-5; TRBD1 agrees at 8 bases. This CDR3 spans 14 amino acids. Trimming at V came to 4 bases and at J to 3 bases, leaving 5 bases not matched to a gene. The germline V gene has CDR1 SGHNT and CDR2 YYREEE (reference sequence). CDR3 in amino acids: CASSLSTGEETQYF. Written as DNA, the CDR3 is TGTGCCAGCAGCCTCTCGACAGGGGAAGAGACCCAGTACTTC.

The V call is TRBV15, the J call TRBJ1-6, with D unresolved. Trimming shortened V by 6 bases and J by 0 bases, and 6 bases separated the two germline ends. This CDR3 is 14 amino acids long. Germline lookup yields CDR1 LNHNV and CDR2 YYDKDF (reference sequence). CDR3 sequence (DNA): TGTGCCACCAGGGGGAGCTCCTATAATTCACCCCTCCACTTT. This encodes CATRGSSYNSPLHF. Full variable domain (remainder filled in from reference TRBV15 and TRBJ1-6): DAMVIQNPRYQVTQFGKPVTLSCSQTLNHNVMYWYQQKSSQAPKLLFHYYDKDFNNEADTPDNFQSRRPNTSFCFLDIRSPGLGDTAMYLCATRGSSYNSPLHFGNGTRLTVT.

The V gene is TRBV7-2, the J gene TRBJ2-3, with a possible D match to TRBD2 (6 bases). The germline CDR1 and CDR2 sequences are SGHTA and FQGNSA. Trimming cost V 4 bases and J 6 bases, with 14 bases left between them. The CDR3 is made up of 14 amino acids. The DNA for the CDR3 is TGTGCCAGCAGCTCGGGACTTTCCCCGGATACGCAGTATTTT. Residues: CASSSGLSPDTQYF.

The V and J genes are TRBV9 and TRBJ1-6, with TRBD1 matching 8 bases. The V gene's germline CDR1 is SGDLS and CDR2 YYNGEE. The trim removed 3 bases at V and 7 bases at J, leaving 12 bases unmatched. The CDR3 sequence is 17 residues long. The CDR3 region is CASSADGVTGVNSPLHF. The CDR3 region has the DNA TGTGCCAGCAGCGCGGACGGGGTGACAGGGGTCAATTCACCCCTCCACTTT.

The V and J genes are TRBV7-2 and TRBJ2-3; TRBD2 agrees at 8 bases. In germline, CDR1 is SGHTA, CDR2 FQGNSA. The CDR3 extends over 16 amino acids. Germline trimming cut 5 bases from V and 7 bases from J; bases unmatched to any gene: 14. CDR3: CASSPGGQRGINTQYF. The DNA for the CDR3 is TGTGCCAGCAGCCCCGGGGGCCAGCGGGGGATAAATACGCAGTATTTT.

The chain has TRBV27 and TRBJ2-3, with D perhaps matching TRBD1 (5 bases). The V end was cut by 4 bases, the J end by 2 bases, with 13 bases between. Germline V CDR1 and CDR2: MNHEY, SMNVEV (reference sequence). The CDR3 sequence is 15 residues long. CDR3 region: CASSSLFRDTDTQYF. CDR3 sequence (DNA): TGTGCCAGCAGTTCTTTATTCAGGGACACAGATACGCAGTATTTT.

V usage is TRBV2 and J usage is TRBJ1-6, with D maybe TRBD1 (5 bases). CDR1 is SNHLY, CDR2 FYNNEI, per germline. V lost 9 bases and J 14 bases, leaving 17 bases between the germline ends. The CDR3 is 12 residues long. CDR3 amino acids: CARNKGHSSLHF. Written as DNA, the CDR3 is TGTGCCAGGAATAAAGGACACTCCTCCCTCCACTTT.

The J gene is TRBJ2-3, the V gene TRBV19; D might be TRBD2 (6 bases). Germline V gives CDR1 LNHDA, CDR2 SQIVND (reference sequence). The CDR3 is 17 residues long. V lost 11 bases to trimming and J lost 2 bases, with 26 bases between them. The CDR3 DNA reads TGTGCCTCCACTCCGGGACTCCTAACTCCCCCCACAGATACGCAGTATTTT. Translated, it gives CASTPGLLTPPTDTQYF.

This chain connects TRBV29-1 to TRBJ1-2; no reliable D call. CDR1 and CDR2 from the germline V gene are SQVTM and ANQGSEA. The CDR3 consists of 13 residues. Trimming took 5 bases from V and 1 from J, leaving 11 bases between them. CDR3 sequence reads: CSVLSPHNYGYTF. In nucleotides, the CDR3 is TGCAGCGTTTTAAGCCCTCATAACTATGGCTACACCTTC. Full variable domain (rest looked up from reference TRBV29-1 and TRBJ1-2): SAVISQKPSRDICQRGTSLTIQCQVDSQVTMMFWYRQQPGQSLTLIATANQGSEATYESGFVIDKFPISRPNLTFSTLTVSNMSPEDSSIYLCSVLSPHNYGYTFGSGTRLTVV.